This TCR beta chain was obtained from a study of T-cell reconstitution after alpha-beta-depleted transplantation in children. TCRbeta library preparation incorporated unique molecular identifiers. TCRdb reprocessed the PCR reads via MiXCR and lists one record per CDR3 protein. The sample holds 330,000 or so distinct CDR3 sequences, 10% seen once. The specimen was PBMCs from the stem cell graft donor, collected from the stem cell graft. The sequence came from a human donor who donated a stem cell graft to a child with acute lymphoblastic leukemia.

In nucleotides, the CDR3 is TGTGCCAGCGGATGGTCGGGAGGCACTCGGCGGGAGCAGTTCTTC. As protein: CASGWSGGTRREQFF. V gene TRBV7-9 combines with J gene TRBJ2-1; 7 positions match TRBD2. The CDR3 sequence is 15 residues long. Germline-derived CDR1 and CDR2 are SEHNR and FQNEAQ (reference sequence). Trimming removed 8 bases from V and 10 bases from J; junction bases left unmatched: 17. The full variable domain, rest sourced from reference TRBV7-9 and TRBJ2-1, is DTGVSQNPRHKITKRGQNVTFRCDPISEHNRLYWYRQTLGQGPEFLTYFQNEAQLEKSRLLSDRFSAERPKGSFSTLEIQRTEQGDSAMYLCASGWSGGTRREQFFGPGTRLTVL.